This TCR beta chain came from a study of early T cells in non-severe SARS-CoV-2 infection. Overall study context: Investigators sequenced bulk RNA drawn from unsorted whole blood, and chains remained unpaired.

The germline CDR1 and CDR2 sequences are SQVTM and ANQGSEA. V lost 6 bases, J lost 0 bases, and 6 bases lay in between. The CDR3 sequence is 13 residues long. Unique molecular identifiers were attached to individual cDNA molecules. TCRdb called the 5' RACE reads again in MiXCR, with one record for every CDR3 protein. In the table there are about 68,000 distinct CDR3 sequences, approximately 11% of which are singletons. This clonotype was recorded many times. Sample: whole blood. The J gene is TRBJ1-6, the V gene TRBV29-1; D is unclear. The clonotype was recovered from an adult who was a healthcare worker with PCR-confirmed SARS-CoV-2 infection or an uninfected control (not recorded which). CDR3 coding DNA: TGCAGCGTCAGGAGCTCCTATAATTCACCCCTCCACTTT. It is translated as CSVRSSYNSPLHF.